The rows below give T cell receptor beta chains drawn from one sample of a study of beta chain features in type 1 diabetes. Method: immunoSEQ multiplex PCR; TCRdb's copy keeps in-frame clones and lacks some. The data show roughly 240,000 clones, approximately 25% seen once. The sequencing sample was made of naive CD4+ T cells from blood. The receptors stem from a woman aged 25 to 39 with type 1 diabetes. CDR3s include the opening cysteine and the closing phenylalanine or tryptophan. A D gene is named only where the DNA matches it firmly. A row's size may be missing; if present it is once, few, many or a size class.

clone_size: NA; j_call: TRBJ2-6; v_call: TRBV5-1; d_call: NA; cdr3_nt: TGCGCCAGCAGCGGAGGCCTCTCTGGGGCCAACGTCCTGACTTTC; cdr3_aa: CASSGGLSGANVLTF
clone_size: NA; j_call: TRBJ2-2; v_call: TRBV6-5; d_call: NA; cdr3_nt: TGTGCCAGCAGTTACTCCCCTACTCGGGGAACCGGGGAGCTGTTTTTT; cdr3_aa: CASSYSPTRGTGELFF
clone_size: NA; j_call: TRBJ2-1; v_call: TRBV15; d_call: NA; cdr3_nt: TGTGCCACCAGCCCCCTGAAGGAGTACAATGAGCAGTTCTTC; cdr3_aa: CATSPLKEYNEQFF
clone_size: few; j_call: TRBJ1-1; v_call: TRBV7-3; d_call: NA; cdr3_nt: TGTGCCAGCAGCTTAGACAGCATGAACACTGAAGCTTTCTTT; cdr3_aa: CASSLDSMNTEAFF
clone_size: few; j_call: TRBJ2-1; v_call: TRBV5-1; d_call: NA; cdr3_nt: TGCGCCAGCAGCTTGGAGGGGGGAGGGCCGCCCTACAATGAGCAGTTCTTC; cdr3_aa: CASSLEGGGPPYNEQFF
clone_size: NA; j_call: TRBJ1-2; v_call: TRBV10-3; d_call: TRBD1; cdr3_nt: TGTGCCATTAACCGGGACAGCAACTATGGCTACACCTTC; cdr3_aa: CAINRDSNYGYTF
clone_size: NA; j_call: TRBJ1-5; v_call: TRBV18; d_call: TRBD1; cdr3_nt: TGTGCCAGCTCACATGACAGGGCTCGGAATCAGCCCCAGCATTTT; cdr3_aa: CASSHDRARNQPQHF
clone_size: NA; j_call: TRBJ2-7; v_call: TRBV18; d_call: NA; cdr3_nt: TGTGCCAGCTCACCATCCGAGGACATCTCCTACGAGCAGTACTTC; cdr3_aa: CASSPSEDISYEQYF
clone_size: NA; j_call: TRBJ2-7; v_call: TRBV9; d_call: TRBD1; cdr3_nt: TGTGCCAGCAGCACCGGACAGGGAGGAACCTACGAGCAGTACTTC; cdr3_aa: CASSTGQGGTYEQYF
clone_size: NA; j_call: TRBJ2-3; v_call: TRBV21-1; d_call: NA; cdr3_nt: TGTGCCAGCAGCAAAGAAGGAGGGCGGGAGGGGACAGATACGCAGTATTTT; cdr3_aa: CASSKEGGREGTDTQYF
clone_size: NA; j_call: TRBJ2-4; v_call: TRBV7-9; d_call: TRBD1; cdr3_nt: TGTGCCAGCAGCGTAGCAGGGGGCTTAAACATTCAGTACTTC; cdr3_aa: CASSVAGGLNIQYF
clone_size: NA; j_call: TRBJ1-5; v_call: TRBV2; d_call: NA; cdr3_nt: TGTGCCAGCAGTGGAGGGGGGGGGCGCGATCAGCCCCAGCATTTT; cdr3_aa: CASSGGGGRDQPQHF
clone_size: NA; j_call: TRBJ2-3; v_call: TRBV9; d_call: TRBD2; cdr3_nt: TGTGCCAGCAGCGTTAGCGGGAGGGGGGATACGCAGTATTTT; cdr3_aa: CASSVSGRGDTQYF
clone_size: NA; j_call: TRBJ1-5; v_call: TRBV2; d_call: NA; cdr3_nt: TGTGCCAGCAGTGCGGGAGGGCTTTATAGCAATCAGCCCCAGCATTTT; cdr3_aa: CASSAGGLYSNQPQHF
clone_size: few; j_call: TRBJ1-2; v_call: TRBV5-4; d_call: TRBD1; cdr3_nt: TGTGCCAGCAGCTCCCAGGGGGCGGACTATGGCTACACCTTC; cdr3_aa: CASSSQGADYGYTF
clone_size: few; j_call: TRBJ2-6; v_call: TRBV9; d_call: TRBD1; cdr3_nt: TGTGCCAGCAGCGTAGGGGGACAGGGAGCTGGGGCCAACGTCCTGACTTTC; cdr3_aa: CASSVGGQGAGANVLTF
clone_size: NA; j_call: TRBJ1-1; v_call: TRBV29-1; d_call: TRBD1; cdr3_nt: TGCAGCGGTCGACAGGGGGCTGAGAACACTGAAGCTTTCTTT; cdr3_aa: CSGRQGAENTEAFF
clone_size: few; j_call: TRBJ2-1; v_call: TRBV30; d_call: TRBD2; cdr3_nt: TGTGCCTGGGATCCCGGGGTAGCGGGAGACAATGAGCAGTTCTTC; cdr3_aa: CAWDPGVAGDNEQFF